This T cell receptor (beta chain) was sequenced for a study of OX40 agonist ivuxolimab in advanced cancers. About the study: At 0.01 to 10 mg/kg, ivuxolimab was administered intravenously to patients every 2 weeks. Dose-escalation subjects each had hepatocellular carcinoma, melanoma, renal cell or head and neck cancer. A mean age of 60 years, range roughly 20 to 85, was recorded, and roughly 80% were male.

This CDR3 spans 15 amino acids. From germline, CDR1 is SQVTM and CDR2 ANQGSEA. The ends lost 3 bases at V and 6 bases at J; junction bases unmatched: 7. Sequenced by immunoSEQ multiplex PCR; TCRdb stores in-frame clones only, minus some. The table lists approximately 15,000 clones, about 76% of them singletons, with approximately 30% in the top ten. V usage is TRBV29-1 and J usage is TRBJ2-2; 10 nucleotides line up with TRBD1. This receptor was identified in an adult with an advanced solid tumor such as melanoma, head and neck, liver or kidney cancer. The source was CD4+ or CD8+ T cells sorted from blood, collected in a trial of the OX40 agonist ivuxolimab. The DNA of the CDR3 is TGCAGCGTTGAGGCCGGGACAGGGGTCCCCGGGGAGCTGTTTTTT. Its translation: CSVEAGTGVPGELFF.